Listed below are T cell receptor beta chains from one sample, sequenced in a study of blood T cell repertoires in COVID-19. Assay: immunoSEQ multiplex PCR; the TCRdb copy retains only in-frame clones and omits some. The data show a few hundred thousand clones, 88% seen once. Material: PBMCs or T cells enriched from blood (not recorded which). These TCRs come from a woman under 30 who had recovered from COVID-19. The CDR3 runs from the conserved cysteine through the conserved F or W. A D gene is named only where the DNA matches it firmly. The size field is filled for only some rows; it gives once, few, many or a size class.

j_call d_call clone_size v_call cdr3_nt cdr3_aa
TRBJ2-1 NA NA TRBV4-2 TGTGCCAGCAGCCAAGAGTTTCGGGTCCCCTACAATGAGCAGTTCTTC CASSQEFRVPYNEQFF
TRBJ2-7 TRBD1 NA TRBV24-1 TGTGCCACCAGTGCCCGGACAGGGGAGCCCTACGAGCAGTACTTC CATSARTGEPYEQYF
TRBJ2-1 TRBD2 NA TRBV10-2 TGCGCCAGCAGGCGAGCGGGGGGGCCGGAGAATGAGCAGTTCTTC CASRRAGGPENEQFF
TRBJ1-4 NA NA TRBV6-5 TGTGCCAGCAGTAGAGAACCCGGGGCTAATGAAAAACTGTTTTTT CASSREPGANEKLFF
TRBJ1-1 NA NA TRBV20-1 TGCAGTGAAATCGGTCGTGAAGCTTTCTTT CSEIGREAFF
TRBJ1-2 TRBD1 NA TRBV5-4 TGTGCCAGCAGCTCAGGGGGACTAGCTAACTATGGCTACACCTTC CASSSGGLANYGYTF
TRBJ2-2 NA once TRBV3-1/TRBV3-2 TGTGCCAGCAGCCAAGCCGGGGCGAACACCGGGGAGCTGTTTTTT CASSQAGANTGELFF
TRBJ1-2 NA NA TRBV6-5 TGTGCCAGCAGATCAGGGGATGGCTACACCTTC CASRSGDGYTF
TRBJ2-1 TRBD2 NA TRBV27 TGTGCCAGCAGTTTATCGGGGCCAGACGGACTAGCGGGGGGGCCCGGTTGGGGTGAGCAGTTCTTC CASSLSGPDGLAGGPGWGEQFF
TRBJ1-5 TRBD1 NA TRBV29-1 TGCAGCGCCACCTTGGGACAGGGAAAGGGGTTTTACAATCAGCCCCAGCATTTT CSATLGQGKGFYNQPQHF
TRBJ2-5 NA NA TRBV6-2/TRBV6-3 TGTGCCAGCAGTTACTCGATCTCAATCGGAGGGACCCAGTACTTC CASSYSISIGGTQYF
TRBJ2-2 TRBD1 NA TRBV6-5 TGTGCCAGCAGCGGGGCAGGGGGCTCCGGGGAGCTGTTTTTT CASSGAGGSGELFF
TRBJ2-3 NA NA TRBV7-9 TGTGCCAGCAGCACCACGACCGGACAGTTTCCCACAGATACGCAGTATTTT CASSTTTGQFPTDTQYF
TRBJ1-1 TRBD1 few TRBV19 TGTGCCAGTAGTATAGTCGACAGGGATGACACTGAAGCTTTCTTT CASSIVDRDDTEAFF
TRBJ2-4 NA NA TRBV19 TGTGCCAGTAGTATAATGTCGGTAGCCAAAAACATTCAGTACTTC CASSIMSVAKNIQYF
TRBJ2-5 TRBD1 NA TRBV7-9 TGTGCCAGCAGCGTGGGACAGAGTGGGGCTCAAGAGACCCAGTACTTC CASSVGQSGAQETQYF
TRBJ1-1 TRBD1 NA TRBV5-4 TGTGCCAGCAGCTTGTGGCCAGGGGGCCAGGCTGAAGCTTTCTTT CASSLWPGGQAEAFF
TRBJ1-5 NA NA TRBV5-6 TGTGCCAGCAGCTTGGGGCGGAATCAGCCCCAGCATTTT CASSLGRNQPQHF